These 28 T cell receptor beta chains came from one sample sequenced in a study of blood T cell repertoires in COVID-19. Sequencing used immunoSEQ multiplex PCR; TCRdb keeps in-frame clones, though not all of them. This sample has more than 75,000 clones, with roughly 80% found just once. Sequencing was carried out using peripheral blood. The receptors were sampled from a human donor in a cohort sampled during active COVID-19.

The CDR3 DNA follows: TGCGCCAGCGGTCCCCTAGCGGGGGGCGCCGGGGAGCTGTTTTTT. This encodes CASGPLAGGAGELFF. The chain recombines TRBV5-1 with TRBJ2-2; 11 positions agree with TRBD2. Germline CDR1 and CDR2: SGHRS and YFSETQ. The CDR3 spans 15 residues. V was clipped by 7 bases and J by 6 bases; unmatched bases: 8.

The V and J genes are TRBV5-6 and TRBJ2-7, with TRBD2 identical over 15 bases. The CDR3 is made up of 18 amino acids. V shed 4 bases, J shed 4 bases, and the junction held 12 bases outside the gene matches. Germline values: CDR1 SGHDT, CDR2 YYEEEE. The CDR3 loop reads CASSKPGLAGGPLYEQYF. The CDR3 coding sequence is TGTGCCAGCAGCAAGCCGGGACTAGCGGGGGGACCTCTGTACGAGCAGTACTTC. Combining the CDR3 with reference TRBV5-6 and TRBJ2-7 gives the whole variable domain DAGVTQSPTHLIKTRGQQVTLRCSPKSGHDTVSWYQQALGQGPQFIFQYYEEEERQRGNFPDRFSGHQFPNYSSELNVNALLLGDSALYLCASSKPGLAGGPLYEQYFGPGTRLTVT.

Only a few counts were recorded for this clone. The genes are TRBV30 and TRBJ1-5; D gene ambiguous. The CDR3 has 15 residues. Trimming pared 1 base from V and 0 bases from J, leaving 10 bases between. Looked up from germline, CDR1 is GTSNPN and CDR2 is SVGIG (reference sequence). The chain's CDR3 is CAWSASKLSNQPQHF. CDR3 coding DNA: TGTGCCTGGAGTGCCTCCAAGCTTAGCAATCAGCCCCAGCATTTT.

This clone was seen only a few times. This chain connects TRBV9 to TRBJ1-2; D uncertain. V gave up 4 bases and J gave up 7 bases, with 23 bases separating them. Per the germline V gene, CDR1 is SGDLS and CDR2 is YYNGEE. The CDR3 contains 16 residues. CDR3 nucleotide sequence: TGTGCCAGCAGCCCCAGAGAGGGCGGGTCGTTGGGTGGCTACACCTTC. Translating it yields CASSPREGGSLGGYTF. The variable domain in full, completed from reference TRBV9 and TRBJ1-2, reads DSGVTQTPKHLITATGQRVTLRCSPRSGDLSVYWYQQSLDQGLQFLIQYYNGEERAKGNILERFSAQQFPDLHSELNLSSLELGDSALYFCASSPREGGSLGGYTFGSGTRLTVV.

The rearrangement uses TRBV18 and TRBJ1-6, with D possibly matching TRBD1 (6 bases). This CDR3 contains 16 residues. Trimming removed 2 bases at V and 13 bases at J, with 21 bases between. The germline V gene has CDR1 KGHSH and CDR2 LQKENI. As DNA, the CDR3 is TGTGCCAGCTCACCAGGTGTGGGGGCCGAGTCGAATCCCCTCCACTTT. It is translated as CASSPGVGAESNPLHF.

This rearrangement joins TRBV7-6 to TRBJ1-4; no reliable D call. The V gene lost 5 bases and the J gene lost 5 bases, with 12 bases spanning the gap. This CDR3 is 14 amino acids long. The germline CDR1 and CDR2 sequences are SGHVS and FNYEAQ. The CDR3 nucleotides read TGTGCCAGCAGCACCGCCAGATCAAATGAAAAACTGTTTTTT. This gives the protein CASSTARSNEKLFF.

This clone was seen once. This sequence joins TRBV5-4 and TRBJ1-3, with D possibly matching TRBD1 (6 bases). Trimming stripped 4 bases from V and 2 bases from J, with 10 bases between. The CDR3 consists of 14 residues. Per germline, CDR1 SGHNT and CDR2 YYREEE (reference sequence). The CDR3, as DNA: TGTGCCAGCAGCACCCAGGGGCCTGGAAACACCATATATTTT. Amino acids: CASSTQGPGNTIYF.

For the CDR3, the DNA is TGTGCCTGGAGGATCACAGGGAGTACTGGAAACACCATATATTTT. This translates into CAWRITGSTGNTIYF. The rearrangement joins TRBV30 to TRBJ1-3, with D possibly being TRBD1 (6 bases). The CDR3 length is 15 residues. V was shortened by 3 bases and J by 2 bases, with 14 bases between the two germline ends. The V gene's germline CDR1 is GTSNPN and CDR2 SVGIG (reference sequence).

The chain is built from TRBV2 and TRBJ2-2; D remains ambiguous. V was clipped by 4 bases and J by 4 bases, with 4 bases between them. This CDR3 has 12 residues. CDR1 is SNHLY and CDR2 is FYNNEI in the germline V gene. The CDR3 sequence is CASSGGTGELFF. The CDR3 nucleotides are TGTGCCAGCAGTGGAGGCACCGGGGAGCTGTTTTTT.

The J gene is TRBJ1-2, the V gene TRBV2; 7 nucleotides match TRBD1. Germline V lookup: CDR1 SNHLY, CDR2 FYNNEI. V was clipped by 5 bases and J by 1 base; unmatched bases: 4. CDR3 length: 14 residues. The DNA of the CDR3 is TGTGCCAGCAGTAGGACAGGACTTAACTATGGCTACACCTTC. Protein sequence: CASSRTGLNYGYTF.

For this clone: Other DNA sequences in the sample encode the same CDR3. The chain employs TRBV7-3 and TRBJ2-3; D may be TRBD2 (7 bases). Germline V lookup: CDR1 SGHTA, CDR2 FQGTGA. The CDR3 runs 14 residues. Trimming left V 2 bases short and J 2 bases short, with 8 bases between. The CDR3 sequence is CASSLGGATDTQYF. The DNA of the CDR3 is TGTGCCAGCAGCTTAGGGGGGGCCACAGATACGCAGTATTTT.

This clone was observed a few times. The chain has TRBV2 and TRBJ2-1; TRBD1 might be the D (5 bases). V was shortened by 6 bases and J by 9 bases, with 15 bases between the two germline ends. Looked up from germline, CDR1 is SNHLY and CDR2 is FYNNEI. CDR3 length: 13 amino acids. The CDR3 DNA follows: TGTGCCAGCAGAGACTCTAGGCAGGGTGAGCAGTTCTTC. Translation: CASRDSRQGEQFF.

This clone was seen more than once but under ten times. This chain joins TRBV29-1 and TRBJ2-7, with TRBD1 as a possible D gene (5 bases). Germline V gene lookup returns CDR1 SQVTM and CDR2 ANQGSEA. The CDR3 runs to 14 residues. Trimming removed 5 bases at V and 2 bases at J, with 16 bases between. DNA for the CDR3: TGCAGCGTTTCCCAGGGAAAGTACCCCTACGAGCAGTACTTC. It codes for CSVSQGKYPYEQYF.

The gene calls are TRBV7-9 and TRBJ1-1; D remains unclear. The CDR3 covers 15 residues. The germline V gene encodes CDR1 SEHNR and CDR2 FQNEAQ (reference sequence). V was clipped by 2 bases and J by 4 bases, with 14 bases between them. The CDR3 DNA reads TGTGCCAGCAGCTTATTGGAGGGCAGGATCACTGAAGCTTTCTTT. Protein: CASSLLEGRITEAFF.

The chain joins TRBV9 to TRBJ1-2, with D perhaps TRBD1 (5 bases). Germline assignment: CDR1 SGDLS and CDR2 YYNGEE. CDR3 size: 15 residues. V gave up 4 bases and J gave up 3 bases, with 16 bases separating them. The CDR3 sequence: CASSQSQGFDYGYTF. CDR3 in DNA: TGTGCCAGCAGCCAATCTCAGGGCTTCGACTATGGCTACACCTTC. The full variable domain, its missing parts supplied by reference TRBV9 and TRBJ1-2, is DSGVTQTPKHLITATGQRVTLRCSPRSGDLSVYWYQQSLDQGLQFLIQYYNGEERAKGNILERFSAQQFPDLHSELNLSSLELGDSALYFCASSQSQGFDYGYTFGSGTRLTVV.

DNA for the CDR3: TGTGCCAGCTACCGGGACAGGGCTACCGGAAACACCATATATTTT. Translation gives CASYRDRATGNTIYF. This rearrangement joins TRBV2 to TRBJ1-3, with 9 positions matching TRBD1. The V gene end was trimmed by 8 bases and the J gene end by 4 bases; junction bases not matched to a gene: 9. Germline CDR1 reads SNHLY; CDR2 reads FYNNEI. The CDR3 consists of 15 residues.

V gene TRBV5-4 combines with J gene TRBJ2-2; 7 nucleotides line up with TRBD1. Trimming cost V 5 bases and J 0 bases; bases outside gene matches: 7. This CDR3 region has 16 residues. Germline loops: CDR1 SGHNT, CDR2 YYREEE (reference sequence). This CDR3 reads CASSPGQTANTGELFF. The CDR3 DNA reads TGTGCCAGCAGTCCGGGACAGACCGCGAACACCGGGGAGCTGTTTTTT.

This rearrangement joins TRBV15 to TRBJ1-2; weak D call: TRBD1 (6 bases). V lost 3 bases to trimming and J lost 5 bases, with 16 bases between them. This CDR3 has 15 amino acids. Germline V gene sequence: CDR1 LNHNV, CDR2 YYDKDF (reference sequence). CDR3 bases: TGTGCCACCAGCAGGGAAGTAGGGGGTAATTATGGCTACACCTTC. Translating it yields CATSREVGGNYGYTF.

The CDR3 region has the DNA TGCAGTGAGGGTAGGGGGAATGGCTACACCTTC. The encoded protein is CSEGRGNGYTF. The genes are TRBV20-1 and TRBJ1-2, with D possibly TRBD1 on 6 matching bases. The CDR3 totals 11 residues. Trimming removed 7 bases at V and 6 bases at J, with 12 bases between. The germline CDR1 and CDR2 sequences are DFQATT and SNEGSKA (reference sequence).

This chain connects TRBV18 to TRBJ1-2; the match to TRBD1 covers 8 bases. Germline CDR1 reads KGHSH; CDR2 reads LQKENI. J was trimmed by 2 bases and V by 3 bases; bases with no gene match: 8. The CDR3 loop spans 16 amino acids. The CDR3 DNA follows: TGTGCCAGCTCACCTTTAGGACAGGGAGGCAACTATGGCTACACCTTC. It translates to CASSPLGQGGNYGYTF.

The chain recombines TRBV30 with TRBJ1-2; 7 positions match TRBD1. Germline CDR1 and CDR2: GTSNPN and SVGIG (reference sequence). CDR3 length: 13 amino acids. After removal of 5 bases from V and 8 bases from J, the junction contained 11 bases not matched to a gene. CDR3 sequence reads: CAWGQAQRSGYTF. In DNA form, the CDR3 reads TGTGCCTGGGGACAGGCCCAGCGGTCCGGCTACACCTTC.

The rearrangement uses TRBV6-5 and TRBJ1-2, with 8 positions matching TRBD1. The length of the CDR3 is 14 residues. Germline loops: CDR1 MNHEY, CDR2 SVGAGI. The trim removed 6 bases at V and 14 bases at J, leaving 17 bases unmatched. CDR3 coding DNA: TGTGCCAGCAGCCCCGGGACAGGTCGGGGGTCGGAAACCTTC. Translated: CASSPGTGRGSETF.

This chain connects TRBV5-1 to TRBJ2-2, with a tentative D call TRBD2 (5 bases). The germline gives CDR1 SGHRS, CDR2 YFSETQ. The CDR3 spans 16 residues. Trimming removed 4 bases at V and 0 bases at J, with 13 bases between. For the CDR3, the DNA is TGCGCCAGCAGCACTGCGAGGGTTGCGAACACCGGGGAGCTGTTTTTT. Its translation: CASSTARVANTGELFF.

In its sample, this clone was seen once. The chain is built from TRBV19 and TRBJ1-3; TRBD1 is a possible D gene (6 bases). There are 16 residues in the CDR3. The V and J ends lost 2 bases and 0 bases respectively, with 11 bases between them. Germline loops: CDR1 LNHDA, CDR2 SQIVND (reference sequence). CDR3 in amino acids: CASSINLDSSGNTIYF. The CDR3 bases are TGTGCCAGTAGTATAAACCTGGACAGCTCTGGAAACACCATATATTTT.

This clone was picked up a small number of times. The chain joins TRBV19 to TRBJ2-2; 13 nucleotides align to TRBD2. This CDR3 region has 15 residues. Germline V CDR1 and CDR2: LNHDA, SQIVND (reference sequence). V lost 4 bases to trimming and J lost 6 bases; unmatched junction nucleotides: 2. In DNA form, the CDR3 reads TGTGCCAGTAGTACCGGGACTAGCGGGGCCGGGGAGCTGTTTTTT. Amino acids: CASSTGTSGAGELFF.

CDR3 amino acids: CASSPVVRDSPSEQYF. The CDR3 DNA follows: TGTGCCAGCTCACCAGTCGTTAGGGACAGTCCGAGCGAGCAGTACTTC. The V and J genes are TRBV18 and TRBJ2-7; 7 positions agree with TRBD1. Germline trimming cut 2 bases from V and 6 bases from J; bases unmatched to any gene: 13. Germline-derived CDR1 and CDR2 are KGHSH and LQKENI. The CDR3 runs to 16 residues.

The rearrangement links TRBV4-1 to TRBJ1-1; no firm D call. V was cut by 3 bases and J by 5 bases, with 16 bases left in between. CDR3 length: 15 residues. Germline CDR1 is MGHRA and CDR2 is YSYEKL. This CDR3 reads CASSHEPHRGTEAFF. The CDR3, as DNA: TGCGCCAGCAGCCACGAGCCTCATAGAGGTACTGAAGCTTTCTTT.

CDR3 amino acids: CASSLGQGGLPQHF. CDR3 DNA: TGCGCCAGCAGCTTGGGACAGGGAGGCTTGCCCCAGCATTTT. The V gene is TRBV5-1, the J gene TRBJ1-5; 7 nucleotides match TRBD1. In germline, CDR1 is SGHRS, CDR2 YFSETQ. This CDR3 is built from 14 residues. V shed 0 bases and J 9 bases; nucleotides not matched to a gene: 6.